This entry concerns a single T cell receptor beta chain. Its antigen is unidentified. These data originate in a study of T cell clusters in autoimmune cytopenias. Germline CDR1 reads DFQATT; CDR2 reads SNEGSKA (reference sequence). The length of the CDR3 is 17 residues. Whole-study findings and limits: Compared with active autoimmune hepatitis patients, healthy donors showed approximately 3-fold more exclusive TRB clusters.

TRB amplification used roughly 250 ng of peripheral blood genomic DNA. TRB rearrangements were amplified by touch-down multiplex PCR with mixed TRB-A/B primers. From the multiplex PCR reads, TCRdb lists one entry per CDR3 protein and no DNA. This sample's table reports around 8,000 distinct CDR3 sequences. Input material: peripheral blood. This clonotype originated in a human donor with an autoimmune cytopenia or autoimmune hepatitis (not recorded which). V and J are TRBV20-1 and TRBJ2-6; TCRdb proposes TRBD1, but this gene call is untestable without DNA. CDR3 sequence reads: CSARPGTESSGANVLTF.